A selection of T cell receptor beta chains follows, all from one sample in a study of T cells in Graves' hyperthyroidism and ophthalmopathy. TCRdb processed the multiplex PCR reads anew with MiXCR; each CDR3 protein has one entry. The repertoire holds about 540,000 distinct CDR3 sequences, with more than 45% as singletons. Input material: peripheral blood or thyroid tissue (not recorded which). The receptors were sampled from a woman aged 18-29 years with Graves' hyperthyroidism. CDR3s include the opening cysteine and the closing phenylalanine or tryptophan. A D gene is named only where the DNA matches it firmly. Clone size appears in some rows only: once, few, many, or a class for an expanded clone.

TRBV15	.	TRBJ2-2	.	TGTGCCACCAGCAGAGATCGGGGGCTGTTTTTT	CATSRDRGLFF
TRBV14	.	TRBJ2-7	.	TGTGCCAGCAGCCAAACGCTGAGGTACTCCTACGAGCAGTACTTC	CASSQTLRYSYEQYF
TRBV10-3	many	TRBJ2-7	.	TGTGTAACCAGACCCTCCCCCTACTACGAGCAGTACTTC	CVTRPSPYYEQYF
TRBV7-4	.	TRBJ1-5	.	TGTGCCAGCAGCGTAGATGGGGGCAACAATCAGCCCCAGCATTTT	CASSVDGGNNQPQHF
TRBV19	many	TRBJ2-5	.	TGTGCCAGTAGTATGGCAAGGACTGAAGAGACCCAGTACTTC	CASSMARTEETQYF
TRBV7-9	.	TRBJ2-3	.	TGTGCCAGCAGCTTGACAGCGGGCACAGATACGCAGTATTTT	CASSLTAGTDTQYF
TRBV7-2	.	TRBJ1-5	TRBD1	TGCGCCAGCAGCCAAGGGGGACAGAGCAATCAGCCCCAGCATTTT	CASSQGGQSNQPQHF
TRBV3-1	.	TRBJ1-6	.	TGTAGCATCGCCCGTAATTCACCCCTCCACTTT	CSIARNSPLHF
TRBV6-5	.	TRBJ2-7	TRBD2	TGTGCCAGCAGTTACCTCGGACTAGCTGACGAGCAGTACTTC	CASSYLGLADEQYF
TRBV2	.	TRBJ1-1	.	TGTGCCAGCAGTGTAGCGGATGAAGCTTTCTTT	CASSVADEAFF
TRBV29-1	.	TRBJ2-7	.	TGCAGCGTAGGGGGTGTCAGCGACGAGCAGTACTTC	CSVGGVSDEQYF
TRBV15	once	TRBJ1-5	.	TGTGCCACCAGCAGCGGTCACGTTGTAAGTCGAAGTCAGCCCCAGCATTTT	CATSSGHVVSRSQPQHF
TRBV7-2	.	TRBJ2-7	TRBD1	TGTGCCAGCAGCTTGGGGACAGACTTTTACGAGCAGTACTTC	CASSLGTDFYEQYF
TRBV15	.	TRBJ2-6	TRBD2	TGTGCCACCAGCAGAGATCGCGTCGGGAGGTCTGGGGCCAACGTCCTGACTTTC	CATSRDRVGRSGANVLTF
TRBV29-1	many	TRBJ1-2	TRBD1	TGCAGCGTTGAACGGCAGGGGGTCAACTATGGCTACACCTTC	CSVERQGVNYGYTF
TRBV9	many	TRBJ2-6	.	TGTGCCAGCAACCTCCCTGGGGCCAACGTCCTGACTTTC	CASNLPGANVLTF
TRBV10-3	few	TRBJ1-2	.	TGTGCCATCAGCCGTAGAACACAGGGAGTGGACTATGGCTACACCTTC	CAISRRTQGVDYGYTF
TRBV10-3	many	TRBJ2-7	TRBD2	TGTGCCATCAGTCGGACTAGCGGATCCTACGAGCAGTACTTC	CAISRTSGSYEQYF